The 26 T cell receptor beta chains presented below share a single source sample, sequenced in a study of shared T cell receptors in the human thymus. Assay used: immunoSEQ multiplex PCR; TCRdb lists only in-frame clones, some missing. Among 550,000 to 800,000 clones, approximately 85% were seen once, and the ten largest hold 0.008% to 0.011%. These records were also assigned to another study, of human thymus T cells.

Sequencing was performed on thymocytes. The source is a girl less than two years old with a congenital heart defect.

The sample holds a few counts of this clone. The J gene is TRBJ1-2, the V gene TRBV2, with 7 bases lining up with TRBD1. This CDR3 contains 12 residues. Germline CDR1 SNHLY, CDR2 FYNNEI. Losses at the gene ends were 4 bases for V and 4 bases for J; bases not matched to a gene: 0. CDR3 residues: CASSGDSYGYTF. The DNA of the CDR3 is TGTGCCAGCAGTGGGGACAGCTATGGCTACACCTTC.

The chain combines TRBV5-6 with TRBJ1-1, with TRBD1 matching 8 bases. CDR3 length: 14 amino acids. V lost 3 bases, J lost 1 base, and 2 bases stayed unmatched. Germline values: CDR1 SGHDT, CDR2 YYEEEE. The CDR3: CASSYGQGNTEAFF. DNA for the CDR3: TGTGCCAGCAGCTATGGACAGGGGAACACTGAAGCTTTCTTT.

J is TRBJ1-1 and V is TRBV6-6; 7 bases line up with TRBD1. The CDR3 is made up of 15 amino acids. With 10 bases clipped from V and 0 bases from J, the junction kept 11 bases outside the gene matches. The V gene's germline CDR1 is MNHNY and CDR2 SVGAGI (reference sequence). The CDR3 DNA is TGTGCCACCTCGACAGGGATCATCATGAACACTGAAGCTTTCTTT. Residues: CATSTGIIMNTEAFF.

The gene calls are TRBV14 and TRBJ1-1; D might be TRBD1 (6 bases). Germline V lookup: CDR1 SGHDN, CDR2 FVKESK. The CDR3 spans 15 residues. V was pared by 1 base and J by 1 base, with 10 bases between. This CDR3 reads CASSQGGHQNTEAFF. The CDR3 nucleotides read TGTGCCAGCAGCCAAGGGGGACACCAGAACACTGAAGCTTTCTTT.

Turning to this clone: Other nucleotide sequences from this sample produce the same CDR3. The chain carries TRBV27 and TRBJ1-6, with 8 bases identical to TRBD1. CDR3 length: 14 amino acids. Germline loops: CDR1 MNHEY, CDR2 SMNVEV (reference sequence). J gave up 13 bases and V 8 bases, and 13 bases lay outside the gene matches. CDR3 nucleotide sequence: TGTGCCAGCGGACCAGGGGGCGTTAGGTCCCCCCTCCACTTT. It yields the protein CASGPGGVRSPLHF.

This chain links TRBV5-8 with TRBJ1-1, with 10 bases identical to TRBD1. From germline, CDR1 is SGHTS and CDR2 YDEGEE. CDR3 size: 18 residues. V was pared by 0 bases and J by 0 bases, with 8 bases of the junction left unmatched. The CDR3 DNA follows: TGTGCCAGCAGCTTGGACGGGACAGGGGAAGGCGTGAACACTGAAGCTTTCTTT. Protein product: CASSLDGTGEGVNTEAFF.

This clone was counted between two and nine times. The chain links TRBV4-1 to TRBJ1-1; 7 bases are shared with TRBD1. The CDR3 runs to 15 residues. The V gene's germline CDR1 is MGHRA and CDR2 YSYEKL. The V segment lost 3 bases and the J segment 4 bases; nucleotides outside the gene matches: 8. In DNA form, the CDR3 reads TGCGCCAGCAGCCAGCCTCAGGGGGTTAGCACTGAAGCTTTCTTT. Protein: CASSQPQGVSTEAFF.

The gene calls are TRBV9 and TRBJ2-5, with D possibly TRBD2 on 5 matching bases. This CDR3 is 16 amino acids long. V was pared by 1 base and J by 2 bases, with 15 bases between. CDR1 and CDR2 (germline): SGDLS, YYNGEE. CDR3 DNA sequence: TGTGCCAGCAGCGTACGAACGGGATCGGGTCAAGAGACCCAGTACTTC. Translated: CASSVRTGSGQETQYF.

The J gene is TRBJ2-7, the V gene TRBV19; D is undetermined. The CDR3 consists of 15 residues. Germline V gene sequence: CDR1 LNHDA, CDR2 SQIVND (reference sequence). V was pared by 1 base and J by 12 bases, with 22 bases between. The chain's CDR3 is CASSIGAQKFPRRYF. CDR3 nucleotides: TGTGCCAGTAGTATAGGCGCCCAAAAATTCCCTCGCCGGTACTTC.

This chain links TRBV2 with TRBJ1-2, with 7 positions matching TRBD1. The CDR3 loop spans 12 amino acids. Per germline, CDR1 SNHLY and CDR2 FYNNEI. V lost 3 bases to trimming and J lost 8 bases; unmatched junction nucleotides: 3. Written as DNA, the CDR3 is TGTGCCAGCAGTGAGTTAGGGGGCGGCTACACCTTC. This gives the protein CASSELGGGYTF. Together with reference TRBV2 and TRBJ1-2, the CDR3 gives the full variable domain: EPEVTQTPSHQVTQMGQEVILRCVPISNHLYFYWYRQILGQKVEFLVSFYNNEISEKSEIFDDQFSVERPDGSNFTLKIRSTKLEDSAMYFCASSELGGGYTFGSGTRLTVV.

A single count supports this clone. The chain recombines TRBV4-3 with TRBJ2-1, with 7 nucleotides matching TRBD2. Germline CDR1 and CDR2: LGHNA and YSLEER. The CDR3 has 17 residues. Unmatched junction bases numbered 12, after V lost 1 base and J lost 6 bases. This CDR3 reads CASSQVIRERGLNEQFF. CDR3 DNA: TGCGCCAGCAGCCAAGTAATAAGGGAGCGGGGTCTCAATGAGCAGTTCTTC.

The V gene is TRBV28, the J gene TRBJ2-4; D possibly corresponds to TRBD1 (6 bases). Germline V gives CDR1 MDHEN, CDR2 SYDVKM. V dropped 5 bases and J dropped 4 bases, with 27 bases sitting between them. The CDR3 sequence is 19 residues long. This CDR3 is CASSHERTGHFHPKNIQYF. As DNA, the CDR3 is TGTGCCAGCAGTCACGAACGCACGGGACACTTTCATCCAAAAAACATTCAGTACTTC. The entire variable domain, with the rest obtained from reference TRBV28 and TRBJ2-4, is as follows: DVKVTQSSRYLVKRTGEKVFLECVQDMDHENMFWYRQDPGLGLRLIYFSYDVKMKEKGDIPEGYSVSREKKERFSLILESASTNQTSMYLCASSHERTGHFHPKNIQYFGAGTRLSVL.

In regard to this clone: Sequence at one end of the junction differs from germline and may be a read error. The CDR3 here is CTSRPGQAEAFF. The CDR3 coding sequence is TGTACCAGCAGACCTGGACAGGCCGAAGCTTTCTTT. V and J are TRBV2 and TRBJ1-1; 7 nucleotides match TRBD1. CDR1 and CDR2 from the germline V gene are SNHLY and FYNNEI. This CDR3 has 12 amino acids.

The CDR3 region is CASSMDPRGTRLSPLHF. CDR3 nucleotides: TGTGCCAGTAGTATGGACCCAAGGGGAACAAGGCTTTCACCCCTCCACTTT. The genes are TRBV19 and TRBJ1-6; a possible D gene is TRBD1 (5 bases). Trimming stripped 3 bases from V and 9 bases from J, with 21 bases between. Germline lookup yields CDR1 LNHDA and CDR2 SQIVND (reference sequence). The CDR3 is made up of 17 amino acids.

This chain links TRBV2 with TRBJ2-3; 12 bases align to TRBD2. Trimming removed 9 bases from V and 5 bases from J; junction bases left unmatched: 15. This CDR3 has 17 residues. Germline values: CDR1 SNHLY, CDR2 FYNNEI. The CDR3 sequence: CARVPSGGAILGDTQYF. In DNA, the CDR3 is TGTGCCAGGGTGCCTAGCGGGGGGGCCATTTTAGGAGATACGCAGTATTTT.

This clone showed up just once. The rearrangement joins TRBV5-1 to TRBJ2-5, with D perhaps matching TRBD2 (6 bases). The CDR3 consists of 18 residues. Germline values: CDR1 SGHRS, CDR2 YFSETQ. V dropped 3 bases and J dropped 5 bases, with 26 bases sitting between them. CDR3 amino acids: CASSSTSRDWGVWETQYF. In DNA form, the CDR3 reads TGCGCCAGCAGCTCTACTTCACGGGACTGGGGGGTTTGGGAGACCCAGTACTTC.

The V and J genes are TRBV9 and TRBJ1-3, with TRBD1 matching over 7 bases. The germline CDR1 and CDR2 sequences are SGDLS and YYNGEE. This CDR3 comprises 14 residues. Trimming cost V 3 bases and J 8 bases; bases outside gene matches: 8. CDR3 sequence reads: CASSAQGPRDTIYF. The CDR3 nucleotides read TGTGCCAGCAGCGCACAGGGGCCCAGAGACACCATATATTTT.

J is TRBJ2-1 and V is TRBV4-3; perhaps TRBD1 as D (6 bases). CDR3 length: 18 residues. The germline V gene has CDR1 LGHNA and CDR2 YSLEER. The V gene lost 3 bases and the J gene lost 7 bases, with 25 bases spanning the gap. The CDR3 coding sequence is TGCGCCAGCAGCCAGGCAGGGGCGGTAGATACGGGCAGAAATGAGCAGTTCTTC. Residues: CASSQAGAVDTGRNEQFF.

V is TRBV6-1 and J is TRBJ2-1, with D possibly TRBD1 on 6 matching bases. Trimming stripped 5 bases from V and 5 bases from J, with 16 bases between. Germline V gene lookup returns CDR1 MNHNS and CDR2 SASEGT. CDR3 size: 15 residues. The CDR3 DNA reads as TGTGCCAGCAGTAAAAACCGGGACAATAACAATGAGCAGTTCTTC. Its translation: CASSKNRDNNNEQFF.

This rearrangement joins TRBV28 to TRBJ2-1; 7 bases align to TRBD1. J was trimmed by 0 bases and V by 5 bases; bases with no gene match: 7. The CDR3 sequence is 16 residues long. Germline CDR1 and CDR2: MDHEN and SYDVKM. The CDR3 sequence is CASSPTGTASYNEQFF. The CDR3 DNA reads TGTGCCAGCAGTCCTACCGGGACAGCCTCCTACAATGAGCAGTTCTTC.

The chain combines TRBV19 with TRBJ2-3; D possibly corresponds to TRBD1 (6 bases). Germline loops: CDR1 LNHDA, CDR2 SQIVND (reference sequence). V was shortened by 5 bases and J by 2 bases, with 14 bases between the two germline ends. The CDR3 has 15 amino acids. The CDR3 DNA is TGTGCCAGTAGTCAGGGGTACCTATTCACAGATACGCAGTATTTT. Translating it yields CASSQGYLFTDTQYF.

V and J are TRBV4-3 and TRBJ2-5, with D possibly being TRBD2 (6 bases). The CDR3 has 19 residues. Germline lookup yields CDR1 LGHNA and CDR2 YSLEER. The germline V and J ends were trimmed by 0 bases and 4 bases, with 24 bases remaining between them. The CDR3 DNA reads as TGCGCCAGCAGCCAAGACTCGGAGAGCGGGCTACCCGAGAGAGAGACCCAGTACTTC. Protein product: CASSQDSESGLPERETQYF.

J is TRBJ1-1 and V is TRBV6-6; 7 bases are shared with TRBD1. The length of the CDR3 is 14 residues. V gave up 5 bases and J gave up 8 bases; unmatched junction bases: 11. Germline V gives CDR1 MNHNY, CDR2 SVGAGI (reference sequence). CDR3 bases: TGTGCCAGCAGTGCCCCGGGACAGAGACCAGAAGCTTTCTTT. As protein: CASSAPGQRPEAFF.

This clone was counted a single time. The chain combines TRBV13 with TRBJ2-1; TRBD2 aligns across 10 bases. The CDR3 runs 15 residues. CDR1 and CDR2 from the germline V gene are PRHDT and FYEKMQ (reference sequence). The V gene end was trimmed by 5 bases and the J gene end by 7 bases; junction bases not matched to a gene: 8. DNA of the CDR3: TGTGCCAGCAGCCGGAGCGGGGGGGCCTGGAATGAGCAGTTCTTC. This encodes CASSRSGGAWNEQFF.

V gene TRBV5-1 combines with J gene TRBJ1-1; D gene uncertain. Germline V gene lookup returns CDR1 SGHRS and CDR2 YFSETQ. CDR3 length: 17 amino acids. Trimming took off 0 bases at V and 1 base at J, with 16 bases between the two ends. For the CDR3, the DNA is TGCGCCAGCAGCTTGGAGGGTCGTGGCGGGTCGAACACTGAAGCTTTCTTT. It specifies CASSLEGRGGSNTEAFF.

This chain links TRBV27 with TRBJ2-2, with TRBD1 identical over 9 bases. The CDR3 has 16 residues. Germline CDR1 is MNHEY and CDR2 is SMNVEV (reference sequence). J lost 3 bases, V lost 4 bases, and 6 bases had no gene match. CDR3 amino acids: CASSSFRDRDTGELFF. DNA for the CDR3: TGTGCCAGCAGTTCGTTCCGGGACAGGGACACCGGGGAGCTGTTTTTT.